A selection of T cell receptor beta chains follows, all from one sample in a study of blood T cell repertoires in COVID-19. TCRdb keeps only in-frame clones here, not all; method: immunoSEQ multiplex PCR. The sample holds about 140,000 clones, approximately 80% seen once. Sequenced material: PBMCs or T cells enriched from blood (not recorded which). These receptors came from a woman aged 50 to 60 who had recovered from COVID-19. Both conserved end residues are part of each CDR3. D genes are given only for firm matches.

CATQETGSFGYTF	TGTGCCACCCAGGAGACAGGGTCCTTTGGCTACACCTTC	TRBV27	TRBD1	TRBJ1-2
CACARDPPETQYF	TGTGCCTGCGCCAGGGATCCTCCAGAGACCCAGTACTTC	TRBV12-3/TRBV12-4	NA	TRBJ2-5
CASSTVMFRNTGELFF	TGTGCCAGCAGTACAGTTATGTTCCGGAACACCGGGGAGCTGTTTTTT	TRBV28	NA	TRBJ2-2
CASSQWGRVGNTIYF	TGTGCCAGCAGCCAGTGGGGCAGGGTTGGAAACACCATATATTTT	TRBV3-1/TRBV3-2	NA	TRBJ1-3
CASNQATYNEQFF	TGTGCCAGCAACCAGGCTACCTACAATGAGCAGTTCTTC	TRBV6-5	NA	TRBJ2-1
CASSQAWTGGSGNTIYF	TGTGCCAGCAGCCAAGCATGGACAGGGGGCTCTGGAAACACCATATATTTT	TRBV3-1/TRBV3-2	TRBD1	TRBJ1-3
CASSQETEYGYTF	TGTGCCAGCAGCCAAGAAACTGAATATGGCTACACCTTC	TRBV3-1/TRBV3-2	NA	TRBJ1-2
CASRGAGAAEAFF	TGTGCCAGCAGGGGGGCTGGGGCCGCTGAAGCTTTCTTT	TRBV5-6	NA	TRBJ1-1
CASSETGEVQPQHF	TGTGCCAGCAGCGAGACAGGGGAGGTTCAGCCCCAGCATTTT	TRBV5-6	TRBD1	TRBJ1-5
CASSMGQGEAFF	TGTGCCAGTAGTATGGGACAGGGGGAAGCTTTCTTT	TRBV19	TRBD1	TRBJ1-1